The clone carrying this T cell receptor (beta chain) was counted only a few times. Antigen: not known. This sample was included in a study of cytomegalovirus exposure and HLA in healthy donors. The CDR3 covers 14 residues. V lost 0 bases and J lost 5, with 11 bases in between. The V gene's germline CDR1 is SGHRS and CDR2 YFSETQ. Study-level points and caveats: Upon later analysis, TCR association rates were observed to vary by HLA locus, being highest for DRB1 and lowest for HLA-C. No immune exposure information besides CMV serostatus was available. Most of the CMV-associated TCR beta chains (in a later analysis) appeared to be HLA-restricted.

Amplification used 60 Vbeta primers and 13 Jbeta primers. TCRdb's table, derived via immunoSEQ multiplex PCR, lists solely in-frame clones and lacks some. This repertoire shows fewer than 80,000 clones, approximately 71% found once; its top ten account for 25%. Sequencing input: PBMCs. The source is a man aged 45-60 years in good health and CMV-seropositive. This chain connects TRBV5-1 to TRBJ2-5; D unresolved. CDR3 amino acids: CASSLATAGETQYF. Written as DNA, the CDR3 is TGCGCCAGCAGCTTGGCGACTGCCGGGGAGACCCAGTACTTC.